This T cell receptor (beta chain) was sequenced during a study of blood T cell repertoires in COVID-19. Study-wide background: From the United States, Italy and Spain came samples of acute and convalescent COVID-19. From T cells, B-cell-depleted T cells, or PBMCs came the material, which was cDNA or gDNA.

Per the original data handling: Reference gene primer amplification gave nucleated cell count estimates. Clones were sequenced by immunoSEQ multiplex PCR, and TCRdb holds only the in-frame ones, with some missing. V, J and clone size are taken as reported in that table, and D and trimming were inferred from the DNA itself. The table includes over 450,000 clones, about 88% detected once. Seattle patient enrollment occurred during active infection, with longitudinal follow-up thereafter. The CDR3 is 17 residues long. Germline V gene lookup returns CDR1 LGHNT and CDR2 FRNRAP. V lost 7 bases to trimming and J lost 1 base, with 20 bases between them.

The chain combines TRBV12-5 with TRBJ1-5; D is unclear. This sequence was found in a woman aged 45-65 years with COVID-19, enrolled during active disease. The sequencing input was peripheral blood. The CDR3: CASATGYGEKSNQPQHF. Here the CDR3 DNA reads TGTGCTAGTGCGACGGGGTATGGGGAAAAAAGCAATCAGCCCCAGCATTTT.